Below are 24 T cell receptor beta chains sequenced from a single sample in a study of cytomegalovirus exposure and HLA in healthy donors. Amplification used 60 Vbeta primers and 13 Jbeta primers. Sequencing was performed with immunoSEQ multiplex PCR; in TCRdb, only in-frame clones are kept and a portion is missing. The sample table sets out 180,000 or so clones. The sequencing sample was made of PBMCs. All receptors come from a boy aged 5-17 years in good health and CMV-seronegative.

The CDR3 nucleotides read TGTGCCAGCTCACCTCTTTCCACTGAAGCTTTCTTT. Protein: CASSPLSTEAFF. This chain connects TRBV18 to TRBJ1-1; D uncertain. Germline values: CDR1 KGHSH, CDR2 LQKENI. Trimming shortened V by 3 bases and J by 4 bases, and 6 bases separated the two germline ends. This CDR3 is 12 amino acids long.

This chain links TRBV29-1 with TRBJ1-6; the match to TRBD1 covers 7 bases. The V and J ends lost 6 bases and 5 bases, in that order; junction bases with no gene match: 7. CDR1 and CDR2 from the germline V gene are SQVTM and ANQGSEA. CDR3 length: 14 residues. This CDR3 reads CSVSEDRDNSPLHF. The CDR3 DNA sequence: TGCAGCGTCTCCGAAGACAGGGATAATTCACCCCTCCACTTT.

The chain links TRBV7-9 to TRBJ1-2; D gene uncertain. The CDR3 runs 15 residues. The germline V gene encodes CDR1 SEHNR and CDR2 FQNEAQ (reference sequence). Between the trimmed V and J ends, which lost 5 bases and 1 base, there was a span of 14 bases. CDR3: CASSLTLRLNYGYTF. For the CDR3, the DNA is TGTGCCAGCAGCCTTACACTCAGACTTAACTATGGCTACACCTTC.

This chain joins TRBV9 and TRBJ2-7, with 10 nucleotides matching TRBD2. J lost 6 bases, V lost 3 bases, and 12 bases had no gene match. This CDR3 has 16 residues. Germline assignment: CDR1 SGDLS and CDR2 YYNGEE. The CDR3: CASSAQLAGGSSEQYF. CDR3 sequence (DNA): TGTGCCAGCAGCGCCCAATTAGCGGGGGGTTCATCCGAGCAGTACTTC.

The gene calls are TRBV18 and TRBJ2-7, with D possibly being TRBD1 (7 bases). The ends were cut back, 8 bases at V and 2 bases at J, with 10 bases in the middle. The CDR3 has 12 residues. The germline gives CDR1 KGHSH, CDR2 LQKENI. CDR3 in DNA: TGTGCCAGCCGGGGGACAGCCTACGAGCAGTACTTC. Translated, it gives CASRGTAYEQYF.

Comments on this clone: Different DNA sequences within this sample yield the same CDR3. The chain links TRBV11-3 to TRBJ2-1, with 10 positions matching TRBD2. From germline, CDR1 is SGHNT and CDR2 YENEEA. The CDR3 totals 15 residues. Trimming took 3 bases from V and 7 from J; bases not matched to a gene: 6. This chain's CDR3 is CASSLRSGGGNEQFF. The CDR3 DNA reads TGTGCCAGCAGCTTGAGAAGCGGGGGGGGGAATGAGCAGTTCTTC. The full variable domain, in which reference TRBV11-3 and TRBJ2-1 provide the parts outside the CDR3, is EAGVVQSPRYKIIEKKQPVAFWCNPISGHNTLYWYLQNLGQGPELLIRYENEEAVDDSQLPKDRFSAERLKGVDSTLKIQPAELGDSAVYLCASSLRSGGGNEQFFGPGTRLTVL.

This chain links TRBV30 with TRBJ1-1, with a possible D match to TRBD1 (5 bases). Trimming shortened V by 2 bases and J by 4 bases, and 8 bases separated the two germline ends. The germline V gene encodes CDR1 GTSNPN and CDR2 SVGIG (reference sequence). CDR3 size: 12 residues. The chain's CDR3 is CAWSPGGTEAFF. In DNA, the CDR3 is TGTGCCTGGAGTCCGGGGGGCACTGAAGCTTTCTTT.

V is TRBV5-1 and J is TRBJ2-5; D remains unclear. The CDR3 extends over 15 amino acids. Germline values: CDR1 SGHRS, CDR2 YFSETQ. Trimming removed 1 base from V and 0 bases from J, with 10 bases in between. The CDR3 sequence is CASSLRRDYQETQYF. The CDR3 region has the DNA TGCGCCAGCAGCTTGCGCAGAGACTACCAAGAGACCCAGTACTTC.

This chain joins TRBV19 and TRBJ1-4, with D unresolved. CDR1 is LNHDA and CDR2 is SQIVND in the germline V gene (reference sequence). The length of the CDR3 is 12 residues. Trimming pared 6 bases from V and 7 bases from J, leaving 9 bases between. For the CDR3, the DNA is TGTGCCAGTAGGGTGTCGAGTGAAAAACTGTTTTTT. It specifies CASRVSSEKLFF.

V and J are TRBV20-1 and TRBJ1-2; no clear D. V lost 3 bases and J lost 8, with 10 bases in between. Per the germline V gene, CDR1 is DFQATT and CDR2 is SNEGSKA (reference sequence). The CDR3 extends over 11 amino acids. The CDR3 protein is CSASEWEGYTF. The CDR3 DNA is TGCAGTGCTAGTGAATGGGAGGGCTACACCTTC.

The chain couples TRBV20-1 to TRBJ1-2; D is possibly TRBD1 (6 bases). CDR1 is DFQATT, CDR2 SNEGSKA, per germline (reference sequence). This CDR3 has 11 residues. V shed 6 bases and J shed 8 bases, with 13 bases lying between them. CDR3 protein: CSAGQTGGYTF. For the CDR3, the DNA is TGCAGTGCAGGACAGACGGGAGGCTACACCTTC.

The V and J genes are TRBV4-3 and TRBJ1-2, with D perhaps TRBD1 (6 bases). This CDR3 contains 15 residues. CDR1 and CDR2 (germline): LGHNA, YSLEER. Between the trimmed V and J ends, which lost 3 bases and 8 bases, there was a span of 19 bases. The CDR3 loop is CASSQQIRGVGGYTF. The CDR3 nucleotides are TGCGCCAGCAGCCAGCAAATCAGGGGAGTAGGCGGCTACACCTTC.

The chain is built from TRBV5-4 and TRBJ2-7, with a possible D match to TRBD1 (6 bases). The length of the CDR3 is 16 residues. Trimming took off 3 bases at V and 2 bases at J, with 18 bases between the two ends. In germline, CDR1 is SGHNT, CDR2 YYREEE (reference sequence). CDR3 DNA: TGTGCCAGCAGCTCAACAAGGGGGTTTACCCCCTACGAGCAGTACTTC. It is translated as CASSSTRGFTPYEQYF.

The rearrangement joins TRBV28 to TRBJ1-2, with a weak D call TRBD1 (5 bases). The CDR3 runs to 13 residues. Germline lookup yields CDR1 MDHEN and CDR2 SYDVKM. V lost 5 bases, J lost 4 bases, and 11 bases lay in between. The CDR3 is CASSGRDSYGYTF. CDR3 coding DNA: TGTGCCAGCAGTGGCAGGGATAGCTATGGCTACACCTTC.

This chain connects TRBV19 to TRBJ2-6, with 8 positions matching TRBD1. V shed 5 bases and J 1 base; nucleotides not matched to a gene: 13. Germline CDR1 reads LNHDA; CDR2 reads SQIVND (reference sequence). This CDR3 is built from 19 residues. DNA of the CDR3: TGTGCCAGTAGTCTATACCCCCCGGACAGGGTTTCTGGGGCCAACGTCCTGACTTTC. Residues: CASSLYPPDRVSGANVLTF.

The chain has TRBV27 and TRBJ1-1, with D possibly being TRBD1 (5 bases). The CDR3 totals 15 residues. V shed 7 bases and J shed 1 base, with 16 bases lying between them. Germline CDR1 reads MNHEY; CDR2 reads SMNVEV (reference sequence). CDR3 amino acids: CASTPNPRGNTEAFF. For the CDR3, the DNA is TGTGCCAGCACGCCTAACCCTAGGGGGAACACTGAAGCTTTCTTT.

The chain carries TRBV30 and TRBJ1-1; D is undetermined. The V gene lost 2 bases and the J gene lost 3 bases, with 7 bases spanning the gap. CDR1 and CDR2 from the germline V gene are GTSNPN and SVGIG (reference sequence). This CDR3 comprises 12 residues. CDR3 protein: CAWSRRDTEAFF. CDR3 DNA: TGTGCCTGGAGTAGGCGGGACACTGAAGCTTTCTTT.

The chain carries TRBV11-2 and TRBJ2-7; D ambiguous. From germline, CDR1 is SGHAT and CDR2 FQNNGV. This CDR3 region has 13 residues. The V end was cut by 2 bases, the J end by 3 bases, with 8 bases between. As DNA, the CDR3 is TGTGCCAGCAGCTTAAGCACAGACTACGAGCAGTACTTC. Translated: CASSLSTDYEQYF.

The chain recombines TRBV25-1 with TRBJ2-7; D ambiguous. CDR1 and CDR2 from the germline V gene are MGHDK and SYGVNS. There are 13 residues in the CDR3. Trimming shortened V by 8 bases and J by 0 bases, and 11 bases separated the two germline ends. CDR3 amino acids: CASRPPSSYEQYF. The DNA for the CDR3 is TGTGCCAGCCGTCCCCCGAGCTCCTACGAGCAGTACTTC.

The CDR3 region is CASSPPQRGNEQFF. The CDR3 DNA is TGTGCCAGCAGTCCCCCCCAGCGGGGTAATGAGCAGTTCTTC. The gene calls are TRBV6-6 and TRBJ2-1, with 7 bases that match TRBD2. The CDR3 runs 14 residues. J lost 7 bases, V lost 5 bases, and 8 bases had no gene match. Germline CDR1 and CDR2: MNHNY and SVGAGI (reference sequence).

This chain uses TRBV30 with TRBJ2-2; the match to TRBD1 covers 7 bases. V was pared by 5 bases and J by 6 bases, with 15 bases of the junction left unmatched. CDR3 length: 16 residues. Germline assignment: CDR1 GTSNPN and CDR2 SVGIG (reference sequence). The CDR3 DNA reads as TGTGCCTGGCGGGACCCTTACAGGGGCGGGCCCGGGGAGCTGTTTTTT. Amino acid sequence: CAWRDPYRGGPGELFF.

The rearrangement uses TRBV7-6 and TRBJ2-1, with 9 bases fitting TRBD1. V shed 1 base and J 7 bases; nucleotides not matched to a gene: 8. Germline lookup yields CDR1 SGHVS and CDR2 FNYEAQ. The length of the CDR3 is 16 residues. Here the CDR3 reads CASSLEGTGSTNEQFF. In nucleotides, the CDR3 is TGTGCCAGCAGCTTAGAAGGGACAGGGAGTACAAATGAGCAGTTCTTC.

CDR3 DNA: TGTGCCAGTAGACCCACCGACTCGCCCTACGAGCAGTACTTC. Residues: CASRPTDSPYEQYF. The gene calls are TRBV19 and TRBJ2-7; D call uncertain. The CDR3 consists of 14 residues. Trimming took off 6 bases at V and 2 bases at J, with 14 bases between the two ends. CDR1 and CDR2 (germline): LNHDA, SQIVND (reference sequence). Supplemented by reference TRBV19 and TRBJ2-7, the full variable domain reads DGGITQSPKYLFRKEGQNVTLSCEQNLNHDAMYWYRQDPGQGLRLIYYSQIVNDFQKGDIAEGYSVSREKKESFPLTVTSAQKNPTAFYLCASRPTDSPYEQYFGPGTRLTVT.

The rearrangement uses TRBV19 and TRBJ2-3; possibly TRBD2 for D (5 bases). The CDR3 covers 15 residues. CDR1 is LNHDA and CDR2 is SQIVND in the germline V gene (reference sequence). The V end lost 6 bases, the J end lost 6 bases, and 19 bases lay between the germline ends. This CDR3 is CASRPAVSTGDTQYF. The CDR3 DNA follows: TGTGCCAGTAGGCCCGCAGTTTCCACGGGGGATACGCAGTATTTT.